The rows below give T cell receptor beta chains drawn from one sample of a study of T-cell memory formation after mild COVID-19. TCRdb processed the 5' RACE reads anew with MiXCR; each CDR3 protein has one entry. The sample consists of just over 50,000 distinct CDR3 sequences, 9.3% of them appearing once. The sequenced sample was PBMCs or a T cell subset sorted from them (not recorded which). These receptors were collected from an adult woman who had mild COVID-19 (a few samples of this study predate the infection). Cell type and time point are not known. The CDR3 runs from the conserved cysteine through the conserved F or W. A D gene is named only where the DNA matches it firmly. Only part of the rows carry a size: once, few, many, or a class if the clone is expanded.

CASSRIPGASNTGELFF TGTGCCAGCAGCCGTATCCCGGGAGCCTCGAACACCGGGGAGCTGTTTTTT TRBV7-9 - many TRBJ2-2
CSVDEGQAYEQYF TGCAGCGTTGATGAAGGACAGGCCTACGAGCAGTACTTC TRBV29-1 TRBD1 - TRBJ2-7
CSARTLWTGKNLETQYF TGCAGTGCTAGAACGCTTTGGACAGGGAAGAATCTTGAGACCCAGTACTTC TRBV20-1 TRBD1 many TRBJ2-5
CASSQDPEVYNSPLHF TGCGCCAGCAGCCAAGACCCCGAGGTCTATAATTCACCCCTCCACTTT TRBV4-1 - many TRBJ1-6
CASSLDPRETQYF TGTGCCAGCAGCTTAGATCCGCGCGAGACCCAGTACTTC TRBV11-3 - few TRBJ2-5
CAISGGIGNQPQHF TGTGCCATCAGTGGGGGTATTGGCAATCAGCCCCAGCATTTT TRBV10-3 - - TRBJ1-5
CASSLGGYLSYEQYF TGTGCCAGCAGCTTAGGGGGGTACCTCTCCTACGAGCAGTACTTC TRBV7-2 - few TRBJ2-7
CASSPGSTEAFF TGTGCCAGCTCACCGGGCAGCACTGAAGCTTTCTTT TRBV18 - few TRBJ1-1
CASSWTENNEQFF TGTGCCAGCAGCTGGACGGAGAACAATGAGCAGTTCTTC TRBV6-2/TRBV6-3 - few TRBJ2-1
CASSYFARPGGDEQYF TGTGCCAGCAGTTACTTTGCGAGACCCGGGGGCGACGAGCAGTACTTC TRBV6-5 - - TRBJ2-7
CSASLDRGGTEAFF TGCAGTGCTAGCTTAGACAGGGGTGGAACTGAAGCTTTCTTT TRBV20-1 TRBD1 many TRBJ1-1
CASSQEPAGAYNEQFF TGTGCCAGCAGCCAAGAGCCAGCGGGAGCATACAATGAGCAGTTCTTC TRBV4-2 TRBD2 few TRBJ2-1
CASSSRGNTGELFF TGTGCCAGCAGCTCTCGGGGGAACACCGGGGAGCTGTTTTTT TRBV11-2 - - TRBJ2-2
CASSFRRGSLGTDTQYF TGTGCCAGCAGCTTCCGCAGGGGAAGCTTGGGCACAGATACGCAGTATTTT TRBV11-2 - few TRBJ2-3
CASSLDGASGSNEQFF TGTGCCAGCAGCTTAGATGGGGCTAGCGGGAGCAATGAGCAGTTCTTC TRBV11-2 TRBD2 - TRBJ2-1
CASSPGTVSYEQYF TGTGCCAGCAGTCCCGGGACAGTCTCCTACGAGCAGTACTTC TRBV12-3/TRBV12-4 TRBD1 few TRBJ2-7
CASSKDGPGNARSLEQYF TGTGCCAGCAGCAAAGATGGGCCAGGAAACGCACGGTCTCTCGAGCAGTACTTC TRBV21-1 - few TRBJ2-7
CASDRGASTDTQYF TGTGCCAGCGACAGGGGGGCGAGCACAGATACGCAGTATTTT TRBV7-2 TRBD1 - TRBJ2-3
CASSRSGTSSYNEQFF TGTGCCAGCAGTCGTTCCGGGACTAGTTCCTACAATGAGCAGTTCTTC TRBV27 TRBD2 many TRBJ2-1
CDSSRDSPKVDGYTF TGCGACAGCAGCCGGGACAGCCCCAAAGTCGATGGCTACACCTTC TRBV5-1 TRBD1 once TRBJ1-2
CASSSAGYGYTF TGTGCCAGCAGCTCGGCGGGATATGGCTACACCTTC TRBV7-6 - few TRBJ1-2
CASSVAGGSSYEQYF TGTGCCAGCAGCGTAGCCGGGGGGAGCTCCTACGAGCAGTACTTC TRBV9 TRBD2 few TRBJ2-7
CSVVSPRLNEQFF TGCAGCGTTGTATCACCCAGGCTAAATGAGCAGTTCTTC TRBV29-1 - many TRBJ2-1
CASSVGGDLYEQYF TGTGCCAGCAGCGTAGGAGGGGATCTTTACGAGCAGTACTTC TRBV9 - few TRBJ2-7
CASSEGFFALHF TGTGCCAGCAGTGAGGGCTTTTTTGCCCTCCACTTT TRBV6-1 - - TRBJ1-6
CSARGLAGGPPQYF TGCAGTGCTAGGGGACTAGCGGGGGGGCCGCCCCAGTACTTC TRBV20-1 TRBD2 - TRBJ2-5
CASSLERGGPQNIQYF TGCGCCAGCAGCTTGGAGCGGGGGGGCCCTCAAAACATTCAGTACTTC TRBV5-1 TRBD2 many TRBJ2-4
CASSQGSRGGQETQYF TGTGCCAGCAGCCAAGGAAGTAGGGGCGGCCAAGAGACCCAGTACTTC TRBV3-1 - many TRBJ2-5
CASSSRRTAEAFF TGTGCCAGCAGTTCCCGAAGGACAGCTGAAGCTTTCTTT TRBV27 - many TRBJ1-1
CASSESLHPNGQYF TGTGCCAGCAGTGAATCCTTACACCCGAACGGGCAGTATTTT TRBV6-1 - few TRBJ2-3
CASSQEREGTGELFF TGCGCCAGCAGCCAAGAGCGGGAGGGGACCGGGGAGCTGTTTTTT TRBV4-1 TRBD2 many TRBJ2-2
CAWFRFGNTEAFF TGTGCCTGGTTTCGGTTCGGGAACACTGAAGCTTTCTTT TRBV30 - - TRBJ1-1
CASSQDLTSGNNEQFF TGCGCCAGCAGCCAAGATCTTACTAGCGGGAACAATGAGCAGTTCTTC TRBV4-1 TRBD2 - TRBJ2-1
CASSFTTSGGMDTQYF TGTGCCAGCAGCTTTACGACTAGCGGGGGAATGGATACGCAGTATTTT TRBV7-2 TRBD2 - TRBJ2-3
CATSRDSANQPQHF TGTGCCACCAGCAGGGATTCGGCAAACCAGCCCCAGCATTTT TRBV15 - few TRBJ1-5
CASSLLGGGTDTQYF TGTGCCAGCAGCTTATTGGGGGGCGGGACAGATACGCAGTATTTT TRBV7-2 - - TRBJ2-3
CASSPGVQRSTEAFF TGTGCCAGCAGCCCAGGGGTCCAGAGAAGCACTGAAGCTTTCTTT TRBV13 - - TRBJ1-1
CATSDWTSAFHNEQFF TGTGCCACCAGTGATTGGACTAGCGCATTTCACAATGAGCAGTTCTTC TRBV24-1 TRBD2 many TRBJ2-1
CASRAGGRNNYGYTF TGCGCCAGCCGAGCGGGAGGACGGAATAACTATGGCTACACCTTC TRBV5-1 - many TRBJ1-2
CASSEWDAGTQYF TGTGCCAGCAGCGAGTGGGACGCAGGGACCCAGTACTTC TRBV9 - many TRBJ2-5
CATSRDRGSYEQYF TGTGCCACCAGCAGAGACCGGGGTAGCTACGAGCAGTACTTC TRBV15 - medium-sized TRBJ2-7
CASSLAASGTPYEQYF TGTGCCAGCAGCTTAGCTGCTAGCGGGACGCCCTACGAGCAGTACTTC TRBV7-8 TRBD2 many TRBJ2-7
CASSTGGSGLEQYF TGTGCCAGCAGTACAGGGGGTAGCGGTCTCGAGCAGTACTTC TRBV27 TRBD1 - TRBJ2-7
CSATETSGRGGEQFF TGCAGTGCAACCGAGACTAGCGGGAGGGGCGGTGAGCAGTTCTTC TRBV20-1 TRBD2 - TRBJ2-1